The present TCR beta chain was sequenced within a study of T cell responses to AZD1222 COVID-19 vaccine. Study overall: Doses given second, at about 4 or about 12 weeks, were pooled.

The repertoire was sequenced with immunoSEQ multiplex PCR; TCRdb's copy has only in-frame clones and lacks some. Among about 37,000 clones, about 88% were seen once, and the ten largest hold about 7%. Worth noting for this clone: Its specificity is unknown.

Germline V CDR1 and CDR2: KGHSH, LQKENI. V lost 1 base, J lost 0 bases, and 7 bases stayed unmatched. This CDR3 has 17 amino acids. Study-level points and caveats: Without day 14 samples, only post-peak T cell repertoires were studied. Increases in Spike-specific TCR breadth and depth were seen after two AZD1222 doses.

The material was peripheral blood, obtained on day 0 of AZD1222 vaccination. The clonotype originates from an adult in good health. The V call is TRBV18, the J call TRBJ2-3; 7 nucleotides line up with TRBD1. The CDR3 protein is CASSPLGQSASTDTQYF. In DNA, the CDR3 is TGTGCCAGCTCACCACTGGGACAGTCTGCTAGCACAGATACGCAGTATTTT.